This TCR beta chain is from a study of blood T cells in healthy people across ages. Study conclusions and caveats: It was held that diversity estimates obtained from one million T cells represented underestimates.

A second 7 to 11 cycle PCR used barcoded and J-beta primers. The authors tagged each cDNA molecule using a template-switch adaptor with 12 random nucleotides. TCRdb passed the 5' RACE reads through MiXCR, listing each CDR3 protein once. This repertoire shows 1.2 million to 1.5 million distinct CDR3 sequences, 55% to 75% found once; its top ten account for 5.5% to 8%. Deletions cut 4 bases from V and 8 bases from J, with 12 bases between. This CDR3 is built from 12 residues. Germline values: CDR1 SGHRS, CDR2 YFSETQ. Concerning this clonotype: Its antigen remains unknown.

The TCR originated in a man aged 18 to 30 in good health. V usage is TRBV5-1 and J usage is TRBJ1-2; D is ambiguous. The sample consisted of blood. CDR3: CASSDQMGGYTF. The CDR3 coding sequence is TGCGCCAGCAGCGACCAAATGGGAGGCTACACCTTC.